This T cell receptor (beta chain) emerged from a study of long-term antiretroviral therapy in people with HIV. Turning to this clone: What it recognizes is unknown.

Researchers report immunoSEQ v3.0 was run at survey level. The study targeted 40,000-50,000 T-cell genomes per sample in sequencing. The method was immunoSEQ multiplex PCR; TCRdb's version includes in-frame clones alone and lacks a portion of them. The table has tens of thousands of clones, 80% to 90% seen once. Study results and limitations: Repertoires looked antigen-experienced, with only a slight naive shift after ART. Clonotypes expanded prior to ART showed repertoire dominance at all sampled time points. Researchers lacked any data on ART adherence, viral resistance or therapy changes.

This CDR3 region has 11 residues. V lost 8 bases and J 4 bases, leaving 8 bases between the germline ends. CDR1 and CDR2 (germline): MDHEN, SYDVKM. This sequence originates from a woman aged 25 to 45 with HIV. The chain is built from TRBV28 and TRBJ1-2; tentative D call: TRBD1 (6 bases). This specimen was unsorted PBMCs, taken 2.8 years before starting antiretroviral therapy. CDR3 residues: CASLDSYGYTF. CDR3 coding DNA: TGTGCCAGCCTGGACAGCTATGGCTACACCTTC.